This T cell receptor beta chain was found in a study of shared clonotypes between healthy human individuals. Donors, without exception, were Caucasian adults residing in Nashville, Tennessee. Splitting the CD4+ cells yielded a CD45RA+ naive subset and a CD45RA-negative memory subset. Germline V gives CDR1 MNHNS, CDR2 SASEGT. The CDR3 sequence is 14 residues long. Trimming pared 5 bases from V and 5 bases from J, leaving 13 bases between. Here immunoSEQ multiplex PCR was the method, and the copy in TCRdb shows in-frame clones only, minus some. Of roughly 2,500,000 clones in the sample, 80% to 95% are singletons; the top ten hold approximately 0.37%.

Material: naive CD4+ T cells from PBMCs. Subset in this sample: CD45RA+ positively selected. This chain links TRBV6-1 with TRBJ1-5; TRBD1 is a possible D gene (6 bases). This TCR was sampled from a man in his late teens or twenties in good health. Some clones in this sample may be carry-over from other donors' samples. CDR3 nucleotides: TGTGCCAGCAGTCCGAGGGGGTTGGATCAGCCCCAGCATTTT. It is translated as CASSPRGLDQPQHF.